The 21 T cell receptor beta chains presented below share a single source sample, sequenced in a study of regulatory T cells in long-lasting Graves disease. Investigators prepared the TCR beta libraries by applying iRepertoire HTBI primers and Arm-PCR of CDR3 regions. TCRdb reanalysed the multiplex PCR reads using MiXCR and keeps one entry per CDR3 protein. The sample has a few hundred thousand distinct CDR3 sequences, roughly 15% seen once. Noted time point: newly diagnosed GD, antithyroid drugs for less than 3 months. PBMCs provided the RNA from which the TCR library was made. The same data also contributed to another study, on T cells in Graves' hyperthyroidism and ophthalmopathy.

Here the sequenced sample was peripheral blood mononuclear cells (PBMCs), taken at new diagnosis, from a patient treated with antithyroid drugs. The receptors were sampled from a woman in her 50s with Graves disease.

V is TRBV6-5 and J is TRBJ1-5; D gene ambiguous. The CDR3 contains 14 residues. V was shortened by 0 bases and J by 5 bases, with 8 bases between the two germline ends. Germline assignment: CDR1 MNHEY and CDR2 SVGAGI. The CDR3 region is CASSYSYRDQPQHF. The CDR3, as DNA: TGTGCCAGCAGTTACTCGTACCGGGATCAGCCCCAGCATTTT.

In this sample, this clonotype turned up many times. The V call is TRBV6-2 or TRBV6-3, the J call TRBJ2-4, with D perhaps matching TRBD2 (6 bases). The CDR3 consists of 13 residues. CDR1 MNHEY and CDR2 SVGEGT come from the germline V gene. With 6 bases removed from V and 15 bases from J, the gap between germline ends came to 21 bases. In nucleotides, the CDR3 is TGTGCCAGCAGCCGCGGGACCTTACCCCCGTGGTACTTC. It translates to CASSRGTLPPWYF.

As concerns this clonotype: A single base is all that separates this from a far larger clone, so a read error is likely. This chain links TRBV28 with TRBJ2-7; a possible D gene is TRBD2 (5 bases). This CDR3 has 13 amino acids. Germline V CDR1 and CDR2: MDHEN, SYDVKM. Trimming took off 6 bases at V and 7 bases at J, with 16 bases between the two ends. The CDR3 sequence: CASRRGLGNEQYF. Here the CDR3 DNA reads TGTGCCAGCAGGCGAGGGTTAGGGAATGAGCAGTACTTC.

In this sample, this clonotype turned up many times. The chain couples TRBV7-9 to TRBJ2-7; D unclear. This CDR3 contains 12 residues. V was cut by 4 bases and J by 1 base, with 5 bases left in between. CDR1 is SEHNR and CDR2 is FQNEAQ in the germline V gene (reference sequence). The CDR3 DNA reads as TGTGCCAGCAGCTGGTCATCCTACGAGCAGTACTTC. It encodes CASSWSSYEQYF.

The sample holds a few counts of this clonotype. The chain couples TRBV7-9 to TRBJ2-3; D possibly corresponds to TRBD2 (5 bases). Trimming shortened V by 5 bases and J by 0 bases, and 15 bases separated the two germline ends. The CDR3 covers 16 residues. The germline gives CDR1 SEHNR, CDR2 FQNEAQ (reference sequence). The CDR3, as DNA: TGTGCCAGCAGCCCACCTAGCCTTCTGAGCACAGATACGCAGTATTTT. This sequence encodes CASSPPSLLSTDTQYF.

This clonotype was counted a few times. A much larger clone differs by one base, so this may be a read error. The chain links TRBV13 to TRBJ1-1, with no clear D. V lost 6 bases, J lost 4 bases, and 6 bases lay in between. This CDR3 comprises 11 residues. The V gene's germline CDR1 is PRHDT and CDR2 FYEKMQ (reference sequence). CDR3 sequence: CASRRITEAFF. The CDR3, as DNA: TGTGCCAGCAGGAGGATCACTGAAGCTTTCTTT.

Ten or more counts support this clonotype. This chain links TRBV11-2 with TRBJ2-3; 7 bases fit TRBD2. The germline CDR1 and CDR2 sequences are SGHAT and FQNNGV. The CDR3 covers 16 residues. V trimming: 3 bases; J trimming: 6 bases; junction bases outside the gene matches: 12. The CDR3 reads CASSFNRAGAADTQYF. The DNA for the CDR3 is TGTGCCAGCAGCTTTAATAGGGCGGGAGCTGCGGATACGCAGTATTTT.

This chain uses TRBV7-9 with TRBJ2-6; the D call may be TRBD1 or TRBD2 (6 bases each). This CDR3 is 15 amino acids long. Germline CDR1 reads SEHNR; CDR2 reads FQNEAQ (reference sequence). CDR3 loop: CVLGGKSSGANVLTF. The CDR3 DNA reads TGTGTACTGGGGGGCAAGAGCTCTGGGGCCAACGTCCTGACTTTC.

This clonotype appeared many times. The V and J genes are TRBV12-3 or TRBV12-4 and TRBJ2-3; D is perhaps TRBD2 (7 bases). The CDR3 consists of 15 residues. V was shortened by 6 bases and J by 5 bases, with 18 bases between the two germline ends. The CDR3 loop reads CASRDLRGEGDTQYF. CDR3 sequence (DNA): TGTGCCAGCAGGGATCTGAGGGGGGAGGGAGATACGCAGTATTTT.

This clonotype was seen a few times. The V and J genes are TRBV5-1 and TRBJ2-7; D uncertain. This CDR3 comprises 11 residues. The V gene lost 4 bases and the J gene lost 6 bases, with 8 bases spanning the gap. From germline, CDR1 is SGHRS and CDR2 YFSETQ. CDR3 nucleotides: TGCGCCAGCAGCCGGATGGGCGAGCAGTACTTC. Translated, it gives CASSRMGEQYF.

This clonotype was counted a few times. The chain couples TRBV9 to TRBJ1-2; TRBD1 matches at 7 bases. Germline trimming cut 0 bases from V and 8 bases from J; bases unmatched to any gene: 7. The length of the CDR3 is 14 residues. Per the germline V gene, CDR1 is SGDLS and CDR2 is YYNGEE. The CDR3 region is CASSVAQGVGGYTF. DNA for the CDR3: TGTGCCAGCAGCGTAGCCCAGGGGGTTGGAGGCTACACCTTC.

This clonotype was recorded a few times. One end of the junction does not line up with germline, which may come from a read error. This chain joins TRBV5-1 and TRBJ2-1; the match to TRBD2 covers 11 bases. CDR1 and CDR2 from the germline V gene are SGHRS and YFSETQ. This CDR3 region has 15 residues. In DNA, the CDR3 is TGCGCCAGCAGCGAACTAGCGGGAGCTTCCAATGTGCAGTTCTTC. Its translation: CASSELAGASNVQFF.

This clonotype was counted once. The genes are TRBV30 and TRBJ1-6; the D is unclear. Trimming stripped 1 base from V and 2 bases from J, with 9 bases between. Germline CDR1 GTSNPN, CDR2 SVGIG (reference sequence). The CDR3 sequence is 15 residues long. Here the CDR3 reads CAWSARAAYNSPLHF. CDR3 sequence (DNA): TGTGCCTGGAGTGCGCGGGCAGCCTATAATTCACCCCTCCACTTT.

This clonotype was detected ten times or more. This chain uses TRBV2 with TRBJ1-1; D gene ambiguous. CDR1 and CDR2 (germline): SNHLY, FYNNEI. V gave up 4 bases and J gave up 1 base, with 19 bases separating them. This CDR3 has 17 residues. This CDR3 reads CASSGFSSLRENTEAFF. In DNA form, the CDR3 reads TGTGCCAGCAGTGGATTCTCTTCTTTACGGGAGAACACTGAAGCTTTCTTT.

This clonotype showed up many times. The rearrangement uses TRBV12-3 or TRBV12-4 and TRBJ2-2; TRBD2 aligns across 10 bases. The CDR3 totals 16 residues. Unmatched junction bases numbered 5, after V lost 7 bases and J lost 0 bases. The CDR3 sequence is CASTLAGGSNTGELFF. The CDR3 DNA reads TGTGCCAGCACCTTAGCGGGAGGTTCGAACACCGGGGAGCTGTTTTTT.

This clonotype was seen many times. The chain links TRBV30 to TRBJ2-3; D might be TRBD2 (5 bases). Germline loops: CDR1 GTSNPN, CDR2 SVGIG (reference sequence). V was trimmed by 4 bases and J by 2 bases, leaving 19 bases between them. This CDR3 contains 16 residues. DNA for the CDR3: TGTGCCTGGACGCACCCTAGGAGGTATTTCACAGATACGCAGTATTTT. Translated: CAWTHPRRYFTDTQYF.

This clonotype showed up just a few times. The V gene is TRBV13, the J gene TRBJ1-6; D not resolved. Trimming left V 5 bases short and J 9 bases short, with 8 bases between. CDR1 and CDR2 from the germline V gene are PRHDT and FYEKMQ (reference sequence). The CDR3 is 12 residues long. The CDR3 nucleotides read TGTGCCAGCAGCGACGTAGGTTCACCCCTCCACTTT. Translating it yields CASSDVGSPLHF.

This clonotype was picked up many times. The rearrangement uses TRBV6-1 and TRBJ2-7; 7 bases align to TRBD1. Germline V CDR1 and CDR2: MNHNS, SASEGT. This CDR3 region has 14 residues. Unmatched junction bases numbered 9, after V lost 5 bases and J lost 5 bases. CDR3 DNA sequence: TGTGCCAGCAGTCCGACAGGGAGTATGAACGAGCAGTACTTC. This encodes CASSPTGSMNEQYF.

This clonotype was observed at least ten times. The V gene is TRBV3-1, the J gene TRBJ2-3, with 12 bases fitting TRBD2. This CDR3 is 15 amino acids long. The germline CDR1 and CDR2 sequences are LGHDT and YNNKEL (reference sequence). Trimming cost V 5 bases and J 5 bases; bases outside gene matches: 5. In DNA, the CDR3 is TGTGCCAGCAGCAGACTAGCGGGAGAAGGAGATACGCAGTATTTT. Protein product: CASSRLAGEGDTQYF.

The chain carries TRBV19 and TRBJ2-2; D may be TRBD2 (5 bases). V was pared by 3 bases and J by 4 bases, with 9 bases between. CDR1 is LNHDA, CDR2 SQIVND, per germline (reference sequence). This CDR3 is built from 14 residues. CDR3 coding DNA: TGTGCCAGTAGTATCCGTGGAGGCACCGGGGAGCTGTTTTTT. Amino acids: CASSIRGGTGELFF.

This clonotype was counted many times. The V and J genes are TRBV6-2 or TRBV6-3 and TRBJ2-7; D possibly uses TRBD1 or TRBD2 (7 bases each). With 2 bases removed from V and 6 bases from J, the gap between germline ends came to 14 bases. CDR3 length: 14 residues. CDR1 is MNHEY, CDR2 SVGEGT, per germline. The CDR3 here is CASSYDQGGGEQYF. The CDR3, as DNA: TGTGCCAGCAGTTACGACCAGGGGGGGGGCGAGCAGTACTTC.